Here is one TCR beta chain with its context. Its cognate antigen is unknown. Time point defined: week 23, last vaccination. Every single dose of the vaccine, 300 ug of mutant IDH1 20-mer peptide, came with topical imiquimod. The table came from immunoSEQ multiplex PCR; TCRdb's copy has only in-frame clones and leaves some out. This table holds about 33,000 clones, more than 75% found once. This specimen comes from a study of a mutant IDH1 vaccine in newly diagnosed glioma. Background on the study: Scheduled for weeks 1, 3, 5, 7, 11, 15, 19 and 23, eight vaccinations were given to patients. Investigators started vaccination 4-6 weeks after radiotherapy alone, or with temozolomide cycles. Sex distribution of treated patients was around 62% male and roughly 38% female; mean age was around 40 years. Former treatment meant radiotherapy, temozolomide, or both; the majority had gotten both.

In germline, CDR1 is SEHNR, CDR2 FQNEAQ (reference sequence). This CDR3 is 12 amino acids long. Trimming at V came to 6 bases and at J to 7 bases, leaving 3 bases not matched to a gene. This chain joins TRBV7-9 and TRBJ2-1, with 7 bases fitting TRBD2. This specimen consisted of PBMCs, obtained from a glioma patient whose treatment included an IDH1 peptide vaccine. This TCR derives from a man between 35 and 55 years old with glioma. This CDR3 reads CASRRGGNEQFF. The DNA for the CDR3 is TGTGCCAGCAGGCGGGGAGGGAATGAGCAGTTCTTC. The full variable domain, in which reference TRBV7-9 and TRBJ2-1 provide the parts outside the CDR3, is DTGVSQNPRHKITKRGQNVTFRCDPISEHNRLYWYRQTLGQGPEFLTYFQNEAQLEKSRLLSDRFSAERPKGSFSTLEIQRTEQGDSAMYLCASRRGGNEQFFGPGTRLTVL.